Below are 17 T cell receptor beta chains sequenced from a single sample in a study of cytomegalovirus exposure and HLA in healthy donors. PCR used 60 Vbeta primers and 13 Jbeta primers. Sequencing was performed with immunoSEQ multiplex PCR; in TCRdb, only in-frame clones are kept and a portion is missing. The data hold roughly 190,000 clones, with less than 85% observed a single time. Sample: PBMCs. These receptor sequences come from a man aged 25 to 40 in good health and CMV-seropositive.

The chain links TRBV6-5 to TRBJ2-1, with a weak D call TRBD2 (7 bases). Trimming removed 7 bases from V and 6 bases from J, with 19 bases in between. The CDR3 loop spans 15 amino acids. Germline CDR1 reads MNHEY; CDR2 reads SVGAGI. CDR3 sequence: CASISLGGGGNEQFF. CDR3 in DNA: TGTGCCAGCATATCCTTGGGGGGGGGCGGCAATGAGCAGTTCTTC.

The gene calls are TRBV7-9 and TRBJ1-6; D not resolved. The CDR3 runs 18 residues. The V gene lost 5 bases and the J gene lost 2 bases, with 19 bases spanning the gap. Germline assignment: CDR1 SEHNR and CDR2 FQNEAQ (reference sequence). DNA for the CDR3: TGTGCCAGCAGCCGGAACTACGACTTTTCAGCCTATAATTCACCCCTCCACTTT. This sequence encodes CASSRNYDFSAYNSPLHF.

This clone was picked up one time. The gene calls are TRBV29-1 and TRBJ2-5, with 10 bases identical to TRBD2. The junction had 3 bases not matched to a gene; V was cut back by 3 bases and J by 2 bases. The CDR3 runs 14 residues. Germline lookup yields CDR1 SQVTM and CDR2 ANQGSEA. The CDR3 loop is CSVDGAGGQETQYF. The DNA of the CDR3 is TGCAGCGTTGACGGAGCGGGAGGGCAAGAGACCCAGTACTTC.

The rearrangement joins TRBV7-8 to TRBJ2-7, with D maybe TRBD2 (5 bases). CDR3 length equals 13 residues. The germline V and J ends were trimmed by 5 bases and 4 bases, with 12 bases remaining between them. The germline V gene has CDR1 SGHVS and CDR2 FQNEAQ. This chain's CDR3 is CASSLRRGYEQYF. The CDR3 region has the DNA TGTGCCAGCAGCCTTAGACGGGGTTACGAGCAGTACTTC.

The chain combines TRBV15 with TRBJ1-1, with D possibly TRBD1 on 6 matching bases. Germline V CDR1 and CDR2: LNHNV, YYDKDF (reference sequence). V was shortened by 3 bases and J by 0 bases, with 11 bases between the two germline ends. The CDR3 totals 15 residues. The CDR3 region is CATSRDRLMNTEAFF. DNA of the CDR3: TGTGCCACCAGCAGGGACAGACTCATGAACACTGAAGCTTTCTTT.

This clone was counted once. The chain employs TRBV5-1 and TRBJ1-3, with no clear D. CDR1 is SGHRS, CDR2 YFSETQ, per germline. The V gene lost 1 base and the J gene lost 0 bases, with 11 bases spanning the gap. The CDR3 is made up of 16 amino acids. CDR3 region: CASSLRSESSGNTIYF. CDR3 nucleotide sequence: TGCGCCAGCAGCTTGCGGTCCGAAAGCTCTGGAAACACCATATATTTT.

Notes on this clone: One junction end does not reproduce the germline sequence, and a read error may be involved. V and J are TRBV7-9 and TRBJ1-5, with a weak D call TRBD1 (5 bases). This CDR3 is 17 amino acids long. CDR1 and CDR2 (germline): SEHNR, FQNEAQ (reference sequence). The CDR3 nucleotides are TGTTCCAGCAGCCTTGAGAGTACGGCAGGGCTAAGACAGCCCCAGCATTTT. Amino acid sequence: CSSSLESTAGLRQPQHF.

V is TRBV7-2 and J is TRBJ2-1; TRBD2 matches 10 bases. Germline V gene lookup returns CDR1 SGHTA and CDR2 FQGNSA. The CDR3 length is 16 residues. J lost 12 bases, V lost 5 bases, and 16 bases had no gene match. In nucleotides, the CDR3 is TGTGCCAGCAGCGAAGGCTGGGTAGCGGGGGGCCGTGGGCAGTTCTTC. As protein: CASSEGWVAGGRGQFF.

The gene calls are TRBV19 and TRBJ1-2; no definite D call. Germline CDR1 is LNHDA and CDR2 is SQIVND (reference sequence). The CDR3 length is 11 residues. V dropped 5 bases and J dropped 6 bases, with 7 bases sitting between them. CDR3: CASSGGHGYTF. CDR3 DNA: TGTGCCAGTAGTGGAGGCCATGGCTACACCTTC.

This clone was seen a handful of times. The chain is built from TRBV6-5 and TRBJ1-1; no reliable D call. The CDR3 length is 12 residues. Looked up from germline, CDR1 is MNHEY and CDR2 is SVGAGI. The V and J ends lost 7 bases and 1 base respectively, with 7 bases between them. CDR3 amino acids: CASKIQNTEAFF. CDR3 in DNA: TGTGCCAGCAAAATACAGAACACTGAAGCTTTCTTT.

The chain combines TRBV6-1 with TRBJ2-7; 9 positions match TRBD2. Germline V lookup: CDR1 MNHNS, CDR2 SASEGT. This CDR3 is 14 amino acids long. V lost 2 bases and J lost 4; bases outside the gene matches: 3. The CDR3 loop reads CASSEPGLAYEQYF. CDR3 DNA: TGTGCCAGCAGTGAACCGGGACTAGCTTACGAGCAGTACTTC.

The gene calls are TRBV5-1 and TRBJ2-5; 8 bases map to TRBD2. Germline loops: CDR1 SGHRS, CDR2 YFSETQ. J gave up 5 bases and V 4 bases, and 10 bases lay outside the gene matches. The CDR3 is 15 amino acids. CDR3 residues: CASSPKSLAAETQYF. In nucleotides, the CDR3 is TGCGCCAGCAGCCCAAAGTCACTAGCGGCCGAGACCCAGTACTTC.

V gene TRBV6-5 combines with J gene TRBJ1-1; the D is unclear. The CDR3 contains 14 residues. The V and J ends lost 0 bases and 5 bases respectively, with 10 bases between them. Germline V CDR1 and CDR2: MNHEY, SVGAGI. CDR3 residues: CASSYSGGRTEAFF. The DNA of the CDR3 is TGTGCCAGCAGTTACTCAGGTGGGAGGACTGAAGCTTTCTTT.

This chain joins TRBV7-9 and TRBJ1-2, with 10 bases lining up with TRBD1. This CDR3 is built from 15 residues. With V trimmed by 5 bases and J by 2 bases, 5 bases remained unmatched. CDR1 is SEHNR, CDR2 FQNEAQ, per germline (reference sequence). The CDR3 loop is CASSTPGQGNYGYTF. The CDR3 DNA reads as TGTGCCAGCAGCACTCCGGGACAGGGGAACTATGGCTACACCTTC.

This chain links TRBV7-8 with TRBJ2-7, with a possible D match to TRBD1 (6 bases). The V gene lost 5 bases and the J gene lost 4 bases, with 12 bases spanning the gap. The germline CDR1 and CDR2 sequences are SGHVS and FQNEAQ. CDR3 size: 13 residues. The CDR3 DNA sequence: TGTGCCAGCAGCCCCCTCGACAGGTACGAGCAGTACTTC. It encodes CASSPLDRYEQYF.

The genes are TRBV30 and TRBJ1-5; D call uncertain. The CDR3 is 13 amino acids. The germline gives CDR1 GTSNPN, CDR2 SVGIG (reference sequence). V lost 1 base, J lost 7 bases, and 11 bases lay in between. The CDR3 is CAWSAEGRQPQHF. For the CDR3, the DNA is TGTGCCTGGAGTGCCGAGGGCCGACAGCCCCAGCATTTT.

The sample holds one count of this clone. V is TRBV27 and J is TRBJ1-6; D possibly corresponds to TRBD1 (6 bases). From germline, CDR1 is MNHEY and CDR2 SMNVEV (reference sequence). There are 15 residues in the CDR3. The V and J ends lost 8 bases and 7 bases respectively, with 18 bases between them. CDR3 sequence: CASSRYRVRNSPLHF. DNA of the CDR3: TGTGCCAGCTCCCGCTACAGGGTGCGGAATTCACCCCTCCACTTT.